The sequence of this T cell receptor beta chain was determined in a study of blood T cells in healthy people across ages. Primed by a sample-barcoded 5' primer and a J-beta primer mix, a second PCR proceeded for about 7 to 12 cycles. From the 5' RACE reads, TCRdb called clonotypes with MiXCR, one entry per CDR3 protein. The table has approximately 1.5 million distinct CDR3 sequences, about 45% seen once. Per germline, CDR1 SGHTA and CDR2 FQGTGA. This CDR3 is 13 amino acids long. Trimming stripped 3 bases from V and 8 bases from J, with 11 bases between. This clonotype appeared once. This receptor was identified in a woman between 18 and 29 years old in good health. The V and J genes are TRBV7-3 and TRBJ2-4; no clear D gene. Sequencing was performed on blood. DNA for the CDR3: TGTGCCAGCAGCTTGGAACCTCTGGACATTCAGTACTTC. As protein: CASSLEPLDIQYF.